These 29 T cell receptor beta chains share one sample of origin, sequenced in a study of kidney transplant recipient with SARS-CoV-2 infection. Via MiXCR, TCRdb re-called the reads, giving one row per CDR3 protein. The repertoire consists of about 240,000 distinct CDR3 sequences, with under 35% occurring once and the leading ten covering roughly 7%. Sequencing was performed on a blood sample, taken at baseline and between days 110 and 120 from a kidney transplant recipient. The receptors derive from a male patient aged 25 to 39 who had COVID-19 and was a kidney transplant recipient. Some T cells could come from the graft donor.

This clonotype was observed many times. The chain joins TRBV4-3 to TRBJ1-2, with D possibly being TRBD1 (5 bases). The germline V gene has CDR1 LGHNA and CDR2 YSLEER. The CDR3 sequence is 17 residues long. The germline V and J ends were trimmed by 5 bases and 4 bases, with 23 bases remaining between them. The CDR3 is CASSLRTGRRKTYGYTF. The CDR3 DNA is TGCGCCAGCAGCTTACGAACAGGACGTCGAAAGACCTATGGCTACACCTTC.

Of note for this clonotype: The junction and the germline gene differ at one end; a read error may be behind it. V gene TRBV7-8 combines with J gene TRBJ2-3, with D uncertain. The CDR3 runs to 15 residues. CDR1 is SGHVS, CDR2 FQNEAQ, per germline. The DNA for the CDR3 is TGTGCCGGCAGCTTAGAGATAACGGTCACAGATACGCAGTATTTT. This encodes CAGSLEITVTDTQYF.

There are many counts of this clonotype. The chain carries TRBV5-1 and TRBJ1-2, with D unclear. Germline lookup yields CDR1 SGHRS and CDR2 YFSETQ. V lost 6 bases, J lost 4 bases, and 22 bases lay in between. This CDR3 spans 16 amino acids. This CDR3 reads CASMSRSVRKTYGYTF. The CDR3 region has the DNA TGCGCCAGCATGTCCAGATCGGTTCGAAAGACCTATGGCTACACCTTC. The full variable domain, with the rest looked up from reference TRBV5-1 and TRBJ1-2, is KAGVTQTPRYLIKTRGQQVTLSCSPISGHRSVSWYQQTPGQGLQFLFEYFSETQRNKGNFPGRFSGRQFSNSRSEMNVSTLELGDSALYLCASMSRSVRKTYGYTFGSGTRLTVV.

As concerns this clonotype: This may be a read error, as it is one base from a much larger clone. V and J are TRBV5-4 and TRBJ2-2, with D perhaps matching TRBD1 (6 bases). The CDR3 runs 14 residues. Germline values: CDR1 SGHNT, CDR2 YYREEE (reference sequence). CDR3 bases: TGTACCAGCAGCTCATCCGGACAGACCGGGGAGCTGTTTTTT. It specifies CTSSSSGQTGELFF.

Worth noting for this clonotype: A read error is possible here, since a much larger clone lies one base away. The rearrangement joins TRBV5-4 to TRBJ1-2, with D possibly TRBD1 on 5 matching bases. CDR3 size: 16 residues. The germline gives CDR1 SGHNT, CDR2 YYREEE (reference sequence). The V end was cut by 6 bases, the J end by 4 bases, with 22 bases between. The DNA of the CDR3 is TGTGCCAGCATGGGACTCGTACCAGGAGAGACCTATGGCTACACCTTC. Amino acid sequence: CASMGLVPGETYGYTF.

Note on this clonotype: Possible read error: a much larger clone is one base away. This chain joins TRBV5-1 and TRBJ1-1; D is possibly TRBD1 (5 bases). This CDR3 is 15 amino acids long. CDR1 is SGHRS, CDR2 YFSETQ, per germline. Trimming took off 0 bases at V and 0 bases at J, with 9 bases between the two ends. The CDR3 spells CASSLAGALNTEAFF. CDR3 nucleotide sequence: TGCGCCAGCAGCTTGGCCGGGGCACTGAACACTGAAGCTTTCTTT. The full variable domain, completed using reference TRBV5-1 and TRBJ1-1, is KAGVTQTPRYLIKTRGQQVTLSCSPISGHRSVSWYQQTPGQGLQFLFEYFSETQRNKGNFPGRFSGRQFSNSRSEMNVSTLELGDSALYLCASSLAGALNTEAFFGQGTRLTVV.

This clonotype was detected ten times or more. The rearrangement joins TRBV3-1 to TRBJ1-1; D gene uncertain. The germline CDR1 and CDR2 sequences are LGHDT and YNNKEL (reference sequence). The CDR3 contains 17 residues. Trimming took off 5 bases at V and 4 bases at J, with 23 bases between the two ends. This chain's CDR3 is CASSMRFPISIRTEAFF. CDR3 bases: TGTGCCAGCAGCATGCGGTTTCCCATTTCAATTCGCACTGAAGCTTTCTTT.

The chain carries TRBV7-2 and TRBJ2-3, with D tentatively TRBD2 (5 bases). Looked up from germline, CDR1 is SGHTA and CDR2 is FQGNSA. This CDR3 is 14 amino acids long. Trimming left V 4 bases short and J 6 bases short, with 14 bases between. The CDR3 reads CASSSAAAPDTQYF. The CDR3, as DNA: TGTGCCAGCAGCTCGGCAGCGGCCCCCGATACGCAGTATTTT.

There are many counts of this clonotype. This chain links TRBV7-2 with TRBJ1-2; D not resolved. The CDR3 extends over 17 amino acids. CDR1 and CDR2 from the germline V gene are SGHTA and FQGNSA. V lost 5 bases and J 4 bases, leaving 23 bases between the germline ends. CDR3 nucleotide sequence: TGTGCCAGCAGCATCACAGTCAGAGACGGAAAGACCTATGGCTACACCTTC. Translated: CASSITVRDGKTYGYTF.

The rearrangement joins TRBV7-9 to TRBJ1-1; 7 bases are a match to TRBD1. The CDR3 spans 15 residues. The V segment lost 2 bases and the J segment 2 bases; nucleotides outside the gene matches: 5. Germline CDR1 and CDR2: SEHNR and FQNEAQ (reference sequence). The CDR3 is CASSLLGQANTEAFF. The CDR3 DNA follows: TGTGCCAGCAGCTTACTTGGACAGGCCAACACTGAAGCTTTCTTT.

A remark on this clonotype: This clone may be a read error of a much larger clone one base away. The J gene is TRBJ1-3, the V gene TRBV6-5; D might be TRBD1 (5 bases). CDR1 is MNHEY and CDR2 is SVGAGI in the germline V gene. This CDR3 is built from 15 residues. V lost 2 bases and J lost 2, with 10 bases in between. The CDR3 DNA reads as TGTGCCAGCAGTTACGACAGCTACCCTGGAAACACCATATATTTT. Protein: CASSYDSYPGNTIYF.

This clonotype has a count of ten or more. The J gene is TRBJ1-2, the V gene TRBV10-2; D is unresolved. CDR3 size: 17 residues. Germline CDR1 and CDR2: WSHSY and SAAADI. Trimming removed 5 bases from V and 4 bases from J, with 23 bases in between. CDR3 loop: CASSCVRTSRKTYGYTF. CDR3 DNA: TGCGCCAGCAGTTGCGTCCGCACTTCTAGAAAGACCTATGGCTACACCTTC.

This clonotype has more than one count but fewer than ten. A much larger clone differs by one base, so this may be a read error. V usage is TRBV27 and J usage is TRBJ2-2; D may be TRBD1 (6 bases). This CDR3 comprises 18 residues. V lost 3 bases and J 4 bases, leaving 21 bases between the germline ends. CDR1 MNHEY and CDR2 SMNVEV come from the germline V gene (reference sequence). The CDR3, as DNA: TGTGCCAGCAGTTTGACAGGATCCATTCCTCTAGGCACCGGGGAGCTGTTTTTT. Its protein product is CASSLTGSIPLGTGELFF.

In this sample, this clonotype turned up once. A clone one base away is much larger, so this may be a read error. The chain is built from TRBV9 and TRBJ1-2; D remains unclear. The ends were cut back, 7 bases at V and 4 bases at J, with 23 bases in the middle. Germline V CDR1 and CDR2: SGDLS, YYNGEE. The CDR3 sequence is 16 residues long. The CDR3, as DNA: TGTGCCAGCCCCTCAAGGTACACAAGAAAGACCTATGGCTACACCTTC. This sequence encodes CASPSRYTRKTYGYTF.

Remarks on this clonotype: Possible read error: a much larger clone is one base away. The chain joins TRBV24-1 to TRBJ2-7; the D is unclear. The DNA end lines up better with TRBJ2-5; the J call may be wrong. The length of the CDR3 is 11 residues. Germline CDR1 KGHDR, CDR2 SFDVKD. CDR3 in DNA: TGTGCCACCAGTGATTTGGAGACCCAGTACTTC. Protein product: CATSDLETQYF.

Of note for this clonotype: A much larger clone differs from this one at a single base, so this may be a read error. The rearrangement joins TRBV5-1 to TRBJ2-5; D remains ambiguous. Germline V gene sequence: CDR1 SGHRS, CDR2 YFSETQ. The CDR3 contains 15 residues. CDR3 coding DNA: TGCGCCAGCAGCCCCGGAACATCCATTGAAGAGACCCAGTGCTTC. The encoded protein is CASSPGTSIEETQCF.

V usage is TRBV29-1 and J usage is TRBJ2-7; 7 positions agree with TRBD1. Germline CDR1 and CDR2: SQVTM and ANQGSEA. This CDR3 spans 15 amino acids. Losses at the gene ends were 5 bases for V and 4 bases for J; bases not matched to a gene: 14. The chain's CDR3 is CSVTPSGTEGYEQYF. The CDR3 DNA is TGCAGCGTTACACCCTCCGGGACAGAGGGTTACGAGCAGTACTTC.

This clonotype was detected many times. The rearrangement uses TRBV19 and TRBJ1-5; 9 positions match TRBD1. J gave up 5 bases and V 3 bases, and 11 bases lay outside the gene matches. The CDR3 is made up of 17 amino acids. Germline V CDR1 and CDR2: LNHDA, SQIVND (reference sequence). The DNA for the CDR3 is TGTGCCAGTAGTATGCTGCAGGGACAGGGTCGAGATCAGCCCCAGCATTTT. This translates into CASSMLQGQGRDQPQHF.

About this clonotype: This may be a read error: a much more frequent sequence differs by one nucleotide. This chain joins TRBV15 and TRBJ1-2, with D hard to call. The V end was cut by 5 bases, the J end by 4 bases, with 23 bases between. The length of the CDR3 is 17 residues. Per the germline V gene, CDR1 is LNHNV and CDR2 is YYDKDF (reference sequence). DNA for the CDR3: TGTGCCACCAGCGATACCCCAAGGTGTGAAAAGACCTATGGCTACACCTTC. Its protein is CATSDTPRCEKTYGYTF.

Of note for this clonotype: A much larger clone differs from this one at a single base, so this may be a read error. The chain joins TRBV7-1 to TRBJ1-2; D remains ambiguous. TRBV7-1 is placed among ORFs of uncertain function. Trimming cost V 5 bases and J 4 bases, with 23 bases left between them. The CDR3 is made up of 17 amino acids. CDR3 in amino acids: CASSNHIHEGKTYGYTF. The CDR3 DNA is TGTGCCAGCAGCAATCATATTCACGAGGGAAAGACCTATGGCTACACCTTC.

This clonotype turned up a few times. J is TRBJ2-1 and V is TRBV5-5; no definite D call. This CDR3 is built from 16 residues. Germline loops: CDR1 SGHKS, CDR2 YYEKEE (reference sequence). V lost 0 bases and J 0 bases, leaving 10 bases between the germline ends. CDR3 region: CASSLVSHPSYNEQFF. For the CDR3, the DNA is TGTGCCAGCAGCTTGGTAAGCCACCCCTCCTACAATGAGCAGTTCTTC. Based on the CDR3 plus reference TRBV5-5 and TRBJ2-1, the full variable domain is DAGVTQSPTHLIKTRGQQVTLRCSPISGHKSVSWYQQVLGQGPQFIFQYYEKEERGRGNFPDRFSARQFPNYSSELNVNALLLGDSALYLCASSLVSHPSYNEQFFGPGTRLTVL.

This clonotype was seen many times. J is TRBJ1-2 and V is TRBV7-6; D call uncertain. CDR1 and CDR2 from the germline V gene are SGHVS and FNYEAQ. V was cut by 5 bases and J by 4 bases, with 23 bases left in between. This CDR3 contains 17 residues. CDR3 loop: CASSGGSESRKTYGYTF. In nucleotides, the CDR3 is TGTGCCAGCAGCGGTGGCAGTGAATCTCGAAAGACCTATGGCTACACCTTC.

This clonotype was seen repeatedly, ten times or more. The V and J genes are TRBV5-1 and TRBJ2-2; 13 bases map to TRBD2. There are 17 residues in the CDR3. Germline V gene sequence: CDR1 SGHRS, CDR2 YFSETQ. Losses at the gene ends were 1 base for V and 8 bases for J; bases not matched to a gene: 8. This CDR3 reads CASSLRTSGSFRGELFF. The CDR3 DNA is TGCGCCAGCAGCTTGAGGACTAGCGGGAGTTTTCGTGGGGAGCTGTTTTTT.

Comments on this clonotype: A read error may explain this, as a much larger clone is one base away. The rearrangement joins TRBV19 to TRBJ2-7; D perhaps matches TRBD2 (6 bases). This CDR3 spans 15 amino acids. V lost 1 base, J lost 7 bases, and 17 bases lay in between. CDR1 and CDR2 (germline): LNHDA, SQIVND (reference sequence). The CDR3 bases are TGTGCCAGTAGTATAGGAGGAGGGCGGCCGGAGGAGCAGTACTTC. This codes for CASSIGGGRPEEQYF.

The V call is TRBV9, the J call TRBJ2-3, with TRBD2 matching 9 bases. V shed 1 base and J 1 base; nucleotides not matched to a gene: 4. The CDR3 is made up of 16 amino acids. CDR1 is SGDLS, CDR2 YYNGEE, per germline. CDR3 nucleotides: TGTGCCAGCAGCGTATTTTCTAGCGGGGGCACAGATACGCAGTATTTT. It is translated as CASSVFSSGGTDTQYF.

This clonotype was picked up many times. The chain links TRBV11-2 to TRBJ2-5; 8 positions agree with TRBD2. V was clipped by 5 bases and J by 0 bases; unmatched bases: 5. The CDR3 spans 15 residues. Germline values: CDR1 SGHAT, CDR2 FQNNGV. The CDR3 spells CASSGLSGNQETQYF. CDR3 nucleotide sequence: TGTGCCAGCAGCGGACTTAGCGGGAACCAAGAGACCCAGTACTTC.

At least ten counts were recorded for this clonotype. The rearrangement joins TRBV27 to TRBJ1-5; TRBD1 is a possible D gene (6 bases). In germline, CDR1 is MNHEY, CDR2 SMNVEV (reference sequence). The CDR3 sequence is 15 residues long. Trimming cost V 6 bases and J 9 bases, with 21 bases left between them. The CDR3: CASRDVPGGGRPQHF. CDR3 nucleotide sequence: TGTGCCAGCAGGGATGTGCCGGGGGGCGGGCGGCCCCAGCATTTT.

This clonotype showed up many times. The rearrangement links TRBV5-5 to TRBJ1-2; D unresolved. Deletions cut 7 bases from V and 4 bases from J, with 23 bases between. CDR1 and CDR2 from the germline V gene are SGHKS and YYEKEE (reference sequence). The CDR3 contains 16 residues. This chain's CDR3 is CASHGTVSRKTYGYTF. The CDR3 DNA is TGTGCCAGCCACGGCACTGTCTCGCGAAAGACCTATGGCTACACCTTC. The full variable domain, rest sourced from reference TRBV5-5 and TRBJ1-2, is DAGVTQSPTHLIKTRGQQVTLRCSPISGHKSVSWYQQVLGQGPQFIFQYYEKEERGRGNFPDRFSARQFPNYSSELNVNALLLGDSALYLCASHGTVSRKTYGYTFGSGTRLTVV.

Worth noting for this clonotype: This could be a read error, since a much larger clone is one nucleotide away. The chain is built from TRBV5-7 and TRBJ2-7; D gene uncertain. TRBV5-7 qualifies as an ORF whose function is uncertain. The CDR3 has 15 residues. CDR3 nucleotide sequence: TGTGTCAGCAGCTTGCGTGCGGTAAGCTCCTACGAGCAGTACTTC. It encodes CVSSLRAVSSYEQYF.